Below, one T cell receptor (beta chain) is given with its context. TCRdb keeps only in-frame clones here, not all; method: immunoSEQ multiplex PCR. Among around 300,000 clones listed, 83% were seen once. The sample comes from a study of blood T cell repertoires in COVID-19. Looking at the study overall: T cells, B-cell-depleted T cells, or PBMCs supplied cDNA or gDNA.

Sequencing was done on a sample of peripheral blood. This TCR came from a woman in her forties or fifties who had recovered from COVID-19.

In DNA, the CDR3 is TGTGCCACCAGGAGGGTGGGGAACACTGAAGCTTTCTTT. This translates into CATRRVGNTEAFF. The V gene is TRBV15, the J gene TRBJ1-1; no reliable D call. This CDR3 is built from 13 residues. Germline assignment: CDR1 LNHNV and CDR2 YYDKDF (reference sequence). V dropped 6 bases and J dropped 1 base, with 9 bases sitting between them.